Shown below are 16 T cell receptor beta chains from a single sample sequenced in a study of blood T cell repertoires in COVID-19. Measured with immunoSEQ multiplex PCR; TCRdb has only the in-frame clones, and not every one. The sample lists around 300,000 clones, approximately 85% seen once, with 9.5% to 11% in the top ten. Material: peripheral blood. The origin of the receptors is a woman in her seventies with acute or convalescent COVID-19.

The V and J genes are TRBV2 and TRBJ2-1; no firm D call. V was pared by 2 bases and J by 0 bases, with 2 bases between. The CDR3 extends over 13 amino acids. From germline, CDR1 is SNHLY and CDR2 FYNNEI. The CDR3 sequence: CASSELSYNEQFF. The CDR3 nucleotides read TGTGCCAGCAGTGAACTCTCCTACAATGAGCAGTTCTTC. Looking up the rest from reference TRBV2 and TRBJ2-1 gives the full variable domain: EPEVTQTPSHQVTQMGQEVILRCVPISNHLYFYWYRQILGQKVEFLVSFYNNEISEKSEIFDDQFSVERPDGSNFTLKIRSTKLEDSAMYFCASSELSYNEQFFGPGTRLTVL.

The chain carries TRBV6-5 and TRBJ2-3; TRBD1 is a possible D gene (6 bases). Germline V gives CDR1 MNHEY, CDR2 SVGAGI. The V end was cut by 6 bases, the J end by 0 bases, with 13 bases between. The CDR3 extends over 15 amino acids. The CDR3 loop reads CASRGDRLSTDTQYF. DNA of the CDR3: TGTGCCAGCAGGGGTGACAGGCTTAGCACAGATACGCAGTATTTT.

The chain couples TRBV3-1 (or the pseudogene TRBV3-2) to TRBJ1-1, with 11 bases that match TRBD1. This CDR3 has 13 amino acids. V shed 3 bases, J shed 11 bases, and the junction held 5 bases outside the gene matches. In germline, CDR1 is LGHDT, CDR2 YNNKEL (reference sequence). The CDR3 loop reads CASSQGQGEAAFF. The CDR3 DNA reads TGTGCCAGCAGCCAGGGACAGGGGGAAGCGGCTTTCTTT.

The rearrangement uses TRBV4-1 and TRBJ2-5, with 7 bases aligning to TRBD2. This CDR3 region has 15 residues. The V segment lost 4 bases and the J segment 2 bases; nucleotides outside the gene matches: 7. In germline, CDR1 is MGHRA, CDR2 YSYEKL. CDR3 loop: CASSRLSGTQETQYF. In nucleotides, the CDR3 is TGCGCCAGCAGCCGGCTAAGCGGGACGCAAGAGACCCAGTACTTC.

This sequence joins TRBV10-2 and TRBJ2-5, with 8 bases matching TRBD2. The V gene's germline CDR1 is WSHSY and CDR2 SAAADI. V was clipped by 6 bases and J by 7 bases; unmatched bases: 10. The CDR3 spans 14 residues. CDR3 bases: TGCGCCAGCAGCGACAGCGGGGCGGGGGGGACCCAGTACTTC. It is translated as CASSDSGAGGTQYF.

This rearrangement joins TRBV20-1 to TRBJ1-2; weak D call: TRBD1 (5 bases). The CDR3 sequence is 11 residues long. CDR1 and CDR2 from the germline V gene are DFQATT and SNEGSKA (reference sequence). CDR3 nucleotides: TGCAGGCAGGGAGGGAACTATGGCTACACCTTC. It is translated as CRQGGNYGYTF.

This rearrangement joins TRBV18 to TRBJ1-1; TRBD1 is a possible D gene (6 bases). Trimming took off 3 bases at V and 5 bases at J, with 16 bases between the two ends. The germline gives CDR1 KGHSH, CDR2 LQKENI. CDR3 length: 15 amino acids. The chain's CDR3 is CASSPLGGGGTEAFF. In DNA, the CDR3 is TGTGCCAGCTCACCCCTCGGGGGGGGCGGGACTGAAGCTTTCTTT. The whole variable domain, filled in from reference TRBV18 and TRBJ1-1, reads NAGVMQNPRHLVRRRGQEARLRCSPMKGHSHVYWYRQLPEEGLKFMVYLQKENIIDESGMPKERFSAEFPKEGPSILRIQQVVRGDSAAYFCASSPLGGGGTEAFFGQGTRLTVV.

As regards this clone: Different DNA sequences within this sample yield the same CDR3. The CDR3 spells CASSVGDRAYGYTF. The CDR3 bases are TGTGCCAGCAGCGTTGGGGACAGGGCCTATGGCTACACCTTC. The chain employs TRBV9 and TRBJ1-2; 9 bases fit TRBD1. This CDR3 has 14 residues. V gave up 2 bases and J gave up 4 bases; unmatched junction bases: 3. Germline CDR1 reads SGDLS; CDR2 reads YYNGEE.

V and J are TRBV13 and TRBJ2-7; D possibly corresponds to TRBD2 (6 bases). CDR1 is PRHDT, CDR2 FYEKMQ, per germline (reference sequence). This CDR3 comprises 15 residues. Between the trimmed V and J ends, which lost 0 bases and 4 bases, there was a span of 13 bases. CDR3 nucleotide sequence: TGTGCCAGCAGCTTAGGCCTTCGGGAGCCATACGAGCAGTACTTC. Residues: CASSLGLREPYEQYF.

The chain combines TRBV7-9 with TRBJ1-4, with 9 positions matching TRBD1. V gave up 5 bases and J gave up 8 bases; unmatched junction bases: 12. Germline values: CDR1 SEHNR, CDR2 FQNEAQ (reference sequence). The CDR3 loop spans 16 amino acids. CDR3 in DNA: TGTGCCAGCAGCCACAGGGGGCTTGAGCTGGGGGAAAAACTGTTTTTT. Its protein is CASSHRGLELGEKLFF. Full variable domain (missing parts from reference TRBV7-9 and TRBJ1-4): DTGVSQNPRHKITKRGQNVTFRCDPISEHNRLYWYRQTLGQGPEFLTYFQNEAQLEKSRLLSDRFSAERPKGSFSTLEIQRTEQGDSAMYLCASSHRGLELGEKLFFGSGTQLSVL.

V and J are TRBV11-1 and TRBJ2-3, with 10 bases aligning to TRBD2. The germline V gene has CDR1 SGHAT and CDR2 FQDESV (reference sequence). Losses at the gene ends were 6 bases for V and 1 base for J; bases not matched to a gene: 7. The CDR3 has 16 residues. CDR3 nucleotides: TGTGCCAGCAGTAATTCCGGGACTAGCGGCACAGATACGCAGTATTTT. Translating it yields CASSNSGTSGTDTQYF.

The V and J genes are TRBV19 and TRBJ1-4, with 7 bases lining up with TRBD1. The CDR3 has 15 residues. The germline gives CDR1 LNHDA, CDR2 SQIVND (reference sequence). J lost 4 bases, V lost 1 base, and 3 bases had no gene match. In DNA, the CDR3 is TGTGCCAGTAGTATAGGGGGACAGATTAATGAAAAACTGTTTTTT. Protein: CASSIGGQINEKLFF.

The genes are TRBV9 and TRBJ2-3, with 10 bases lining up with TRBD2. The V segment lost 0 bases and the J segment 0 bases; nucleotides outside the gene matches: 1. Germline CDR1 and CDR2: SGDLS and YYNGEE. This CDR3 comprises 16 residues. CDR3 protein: CASSVASGGSTDTQYF. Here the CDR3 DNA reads TGTGCCAGCAGCGTAGCTAGCGGGGGAAGCACAGATACGCAGTATTTT.

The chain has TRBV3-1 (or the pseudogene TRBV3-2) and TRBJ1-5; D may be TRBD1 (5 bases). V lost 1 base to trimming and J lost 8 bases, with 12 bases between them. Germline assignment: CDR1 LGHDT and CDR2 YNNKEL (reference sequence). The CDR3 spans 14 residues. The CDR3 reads CASSQGGLREPQHF. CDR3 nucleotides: TGTGCCAGCAGCCAAGGGGGCCTCAGGGAGCCCCAGCATTTT.

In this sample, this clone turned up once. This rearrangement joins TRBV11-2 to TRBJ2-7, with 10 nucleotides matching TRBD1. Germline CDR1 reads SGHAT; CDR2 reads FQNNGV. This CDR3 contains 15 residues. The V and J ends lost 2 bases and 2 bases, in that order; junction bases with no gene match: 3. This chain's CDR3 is CASSLLGTGAYEQYF. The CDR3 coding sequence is TGTGCCAGCAGCTTATTGGGGACAGGGGCCTACGAGCAGTACTTC.

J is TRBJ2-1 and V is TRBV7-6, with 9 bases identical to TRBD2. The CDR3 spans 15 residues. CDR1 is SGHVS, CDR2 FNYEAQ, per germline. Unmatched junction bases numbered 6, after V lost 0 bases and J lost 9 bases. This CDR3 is CASSLAGGGAGEQFF. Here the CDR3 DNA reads TGTGCCAGCAGCTTAGCGGGCGGGGGGGCAGGTGAGCAGTTCTTC. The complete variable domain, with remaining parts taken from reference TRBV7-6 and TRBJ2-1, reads GAGVSQSPRYKVTKRGQDVALRCDPISGHVSLYWYRQALGQGPEFLTYFNYEAQQDKSGLPNDRFSAERPEGSISTLTIQRTEQRDSAMYRCASSLAGGGAGEQFFGPGTRLTVL.